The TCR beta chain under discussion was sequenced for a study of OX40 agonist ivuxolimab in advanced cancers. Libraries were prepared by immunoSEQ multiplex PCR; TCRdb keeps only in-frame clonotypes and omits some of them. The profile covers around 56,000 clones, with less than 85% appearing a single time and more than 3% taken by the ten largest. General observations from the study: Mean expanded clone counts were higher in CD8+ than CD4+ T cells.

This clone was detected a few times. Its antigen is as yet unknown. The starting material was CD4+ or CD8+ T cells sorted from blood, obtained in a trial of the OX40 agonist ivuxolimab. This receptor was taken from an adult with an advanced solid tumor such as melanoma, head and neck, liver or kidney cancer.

CDR3 in DNA: TGTGCCAGCAGCCCCGCCGGGACAGGAAATTCACCCCTCCACTTT. Translated: CASSPAGTGNSPLHF. The V and J genes are TRBV5-5 and TRBJ1-6, with 8 bases matching TRBD1. Germline trimming cut 4 bases from V and 7 bases from J; bases unmatched to any gene: 7. In germline, CDR1 is SGHKS, CDR2 YYEKEE (reference sequence). The length of the CDR3 is 15 residues.